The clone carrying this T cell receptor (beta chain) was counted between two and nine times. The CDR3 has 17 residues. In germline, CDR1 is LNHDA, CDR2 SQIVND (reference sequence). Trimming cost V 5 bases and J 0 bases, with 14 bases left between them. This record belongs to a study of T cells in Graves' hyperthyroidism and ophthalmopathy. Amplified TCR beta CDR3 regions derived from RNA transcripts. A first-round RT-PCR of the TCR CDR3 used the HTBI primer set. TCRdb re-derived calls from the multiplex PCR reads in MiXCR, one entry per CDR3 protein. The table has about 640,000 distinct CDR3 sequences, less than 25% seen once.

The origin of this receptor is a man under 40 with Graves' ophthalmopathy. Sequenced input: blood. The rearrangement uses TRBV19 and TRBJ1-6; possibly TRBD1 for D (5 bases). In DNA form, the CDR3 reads TGTGCCAGTAGTTCCTGGGACGCGAGCTCCTATAATTCACCCCTCCACTTT. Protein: CASSSWDASSYNSPLHF.